The present T cell receptor (beta chain) was sequenced within a study of shared T cell receptors in the human thymus. Profiled with immunoSEQ multiplex PCR; TCRdb holds only in-frame clones, not every one. The table records about 660,000 clones, approximately 87% of them present only once. The trim removed 0 bases at V and 6 bases at J, leaving 11 bases unmatched. CDR3 length: 16 amino acids. These same records also appear under a second study, on human thymus T cells. That study adds: It was healthy Finnish infants having corrective surgery for congenital heart defects who were the donors. Thymus was obtained from resections taken during corrective heart surgery. Thymic as well as blood repertoires seemed to favor certain V and J genes unevenly. Unrelated people showed highly overlapping thymic repertoires, related research reported.

Specimen: thymocytes. This chain joins TRBV23-1 and TRBJ2-7, with 7 bases matching TRBD1. TRBV23-1 is classed as an ORF, of uncertain function. The clonotype comes from a boy in the first two years of life with a congenital heart defect. CDR3 loop: CASSQSRQGWPCEQYF. CDR3 DNA: TGCGCCAGCAGTCAATCCCGACAGGGTTGGCCTTGCGAGCAGTACTTC.